These T cell receptor beta chains were read from a single sample in a study of T cells in Graves' hyperthyroidism and ophthalmopathy. TCRdb processed the multiplex PCR reads anew with MiXCR; each CDR3 protein has one entry. The data show 500,000 to 600,000 distinct CDR3 sequences, roughly 21% seen once. Specimen: blood. The receptor set was obtained from a man between 40 and 49 years old with Graves' ophthalmopathy. The CDR3 runs from the conserved cysteine through the conserved F or W. The order of the fields is clone size, J gene, V gene, D gene, CDR3 DNA, CDR3 protein. The D gene is left open where the match is weak. Clone sizes are given selectively: once, few, many, or a class where the clone is expanded.

clone_size: .; j_call: TRBJ1-5; v_call: TRBV3-1; d_call: .; cdr3_nt: TGTGCCAGCAGCCCCTGGCCTAGCAATCAGCCCCAGCATTTT; cdr3_aa: CASSPWPSNQPQHF
clone_size: .; j_call: TRBJ2-7; v_call: TRBV6-1; d_call: .; cdr3_nt: TGTGCCAGCAGCTCATACCGGACCGGGGACTACGAGCAGTACTTC; cdr3_aa: CASSSYRTGDYEQYF
clone_size: few; j_call: TRBJ1-2; v_call: TRBV28; d_call: TRBD1; cdr3_nt: TGTGCCACCTCAGGACAGGGGTCATTGCACTATGGCTACACCTTC; cdr3_aa: CATSGQGSLHYGYTF
clone_size: .; j_call: TRBJ2-5; v_call: TRBV11-1; d_call: TRBD2; cdr3_nt: TGTGCCAGCAGCTTCCGGACTAGCGGACAAGAGACCCAGTACTTC; cdr3_aa: CASSFRTSGQETQYF
clone_size: .; j_call: TRBJ1-5; v_call: TRBV28; d_call: TRBD1; cdr3_nt: TGTGCCAGCAGCCCACTCCCCGGGACAGGGATGATTTTGGATAGCAATCAGCCCCAGCATTTT; cdr3_aa: CASSPLPGTGMILDSNQPQHF
clone_size: few; j_call: TRBJ2-7; v_call: TRBV27; d_call: .; cdr3_nt: TGTGCCTCGATCCCTAGCCGGGACCTGAAGGGAGAGCAGTACTTC; cdr3_aa: CASIPSRDLKGEQYF
clone_size: .; j_call: TRBJ1-4; v_call: TRBV4-1; d_call: .; cdr3_nt: TGCGCCAGCAGCCAAGAAGGCGGGAAGAATGAAAAACTGTTTTTT; cdr3_aa: CASSQEGGKNEKLFF
clone_size: few; j_call: TRBJ2-1; v_call: TRBV5-4; d_call: .; cdr3_nt: TGTGCCAGCAGCTTAGAACAAGCGGTCTTAGGCAATGAGCAGTTCTTC; cdr3_aa: CASSLEQAVLGNEQFF
clone_size: many; j_call: TRBJ2-1; v_call: TRBV28; d_call: TRBD1; cdr3_nt: TGTGCCAGCAGTAACCCGGGACAGGGGGTGAATGAGCAGTTCTTC; cdr3_aa: CASSNPGQGVNEQFF
clone_size: many; j_call: TRBJ2-7; v_call: TRBV3-1; d_call: .; cdr3_nt: TGTGCCAGCAGCCAACTCGGCGCCGAGCAGTACTTC; cdr3_aa: CASSQLGAEQYF
clone_size: many; j_call: TRBJ2-5; v_call: TRBV7-8; d_call: .; cdr3_nt: TGTGCCAGCAGCTCCACTCGGACAGTCCAAGAGACCCAGTACTTC; cdr3_aa: CASSSTRTVQETQYF
clone_size: once; j_call: TRBJ2-1; v_call: TRBV20-1; d_call: TRBD2; cdr3_nt: TGCAGGGCCGTGGGACTAGCGGGAGTTCCGTTCTTC; cdr3_aa: CRAVGLAGVPFF
clone_size: .; j_call: TRBJ2-1; v_call: TRBV6-1; d_call: .; cdr3_nt: TGTGCCAGCAGTCGGGTCTCCTACAATGAGCAGTTCTTC; cdr3_aa: CASSRVSYNEQFF
clone_size: .; j_call: TRBJ2-3; v_call: TRBV5-1; d_call: TRBD2; cdr3_nt: TGCGCCAGCAGCTTGGCTGGACTAGGGGTAGATACGCAGTATTTT; cdr3_aa: CASSLAGLGVDTQYF
clone_size: many; j_call: TRBJ2-3; v_call: TRBV5-1; d_call: TRBD2; cdr3_nt: TGCGCCAGCAGCTTGAGGGGACTAGAGACAGATACGCAGTATTTT; cdr3_aa: CASSLRGLETDTQYF
clone_size: .; j_call: TRBJ2-3; v_call: TRBV6-5; d_call: TRBD2; cdr3_nt: TGTGTCAGCAGTTACGGGGCGAGCGGGGGGACAGATACGCAGTATTTT; cdr3_aa: CVSSYGASGGTDTQYF
clone_size: many; j_call: TRBJ2-7; v_call: TRBV12-3/TRBV12-4; d_call: .; cdr3_nt: TGTGCCAGCACCATTCGCCGGGAAGGGAGGTCCGAGCAGTACTTC; cdr3_aa: CASTIRREGRSEQYF
clone_size: few; j_call: TRBJ2-1; v_call: TRBV12-3/TRBV12-4; d_call: .; cdr3_nt: TGTGCCAGCATCAACCTCATGTGGGGGGAACACAATGAGCAGTTCTTC; cdr3_aa: CASINLMWGEHNEQFF
clone_size: many; j_call: TRBJ2-2; v_call: TRBV18; d_call: TRBD1; cdr3_nt: TGTGCCAGCTCACCACTAGGACAGGCCGGGGAGCTGTTTTTT; cdr3_aa: CASSPLGQAGELFF
clone_size: few; j_call: TRBJ1-4; v_call: TRBV5-4; d_call: .; cdr3_nt: TGTGCCAGCAGCTTGGGGGCCCATGAAAAACTGTTTTTT; cdr3_aa: CASSLGAHEKLFF
clone_size: few; j_call: TRBJ1-2; v_call: TRBV6-1; d_call: .; cdr3_nt: TGTGCCAGCAGTGAAATTGGCGGTCACGACTATGGCTACACCTTC; cdr3_aa: CASSEIGGHDYGYTF
clone_size: many; j_call: TRBJ2-3; v_call: TRBV7-2; d_call: .; cdr3_nt: TGTGCCAGCAGTTCCGCTGGACCGGATACGCAGTATTTT; cdr3_aa: CASSSAGPDTQYF
clone_size: few; j_call: TRBJ2-5; v_call: TRBV29-1; d_call: .; cdr3_nt: TGCAGCGTTGTCCTAGAAGAGACCCAGTACTTC; cdr3_aa: CSVVLEETQYF
clone_size: .; j_call: TRBJ1-1; v_call: TRBV7-2; d_call: TRBD1; cdr3_nt: TGTGCCAGCAGCAGACCGGGACAGGGGGCGACTGAAGCTTTCTTT; cdr3_aa: CASSRPGQGATEAFF
clone_size: few; j_call: TRBJ2-7; v_call: TRBV5-1; d_call: TRBD1; cdr3_nt: TGCGCCAGCAGCTTCAGACAGGGGGGATCCTACGAGCAGTACTTC; cdr3_aa: CASSFRQGGSYEQYF
clone_size: many; j_call: TRBJ1-5; v_call: TRBV24-1; d_call: .; cdr3_nt: TGTGCCACCAGTCCCCCTACGTCCGATCAGCCCCAGCATTTT; cdr3_aa: CATSPPTSDQPQHF
clone_size: .; j_call: TRBJ1-3; v_call: TRBV7-6; d_call: .; cdr3_nt: TGTGCCAGCAGCCAAAGAGAGAGCTCTGGAAACACCATATATTTT; cdr3_aa: CASSQRESSGNTIYF
clone_size: .; j_call: TRBJ2-2; v_call: TRBV4-1; d_call: .; cdr3_nt: TGCGCCAGCAGCCAAGAATCGGGGTCCGGGGAGCTGTTTTTT; cdr3_aa: CASSQESGSGELFF
clone_size: many; j_call: TRBJ1-2; v_call: TRBV2; d_call: TRBD1; cdr3_nt: TGTGCCAGCACCAGGACAGGCGGCTCAACGAACTATGGCTACACCTTC; cdr3_aa: CASTRTGGSTNYGYTF
clone_size: few; j_call: TRBJ1-4; v_call: TRBV12-3/TRBV12-4; d_call: TRBD1; cdr3_nt: TGTGCCAGCAGTACATCTGACAGGGGAAAGGAAAAACTGTTTTTT; cdr3_aa: CASSTSDRGKEKLFF
clone_size: .; j_call: TRBJ1-4; v_call: TRBV25-1; d_call: TRBD1; cdr3_nt: TGTGCCAGCAGCCTAGACAGGGGTGGAAAACTGTTTTTT; cdr3_aa: CASSLDRGGKLFF
clone_size: .; j_call: TRBJ2-2; v_call: TRBV6-2/TRBV6-3; d_call: .; cdr3_nt: TGTGCCACCACACCCAGGGGGAGGGGCCGTAACACCGGGGAGCTGTTTTTT; cdr3_aa: CATTPRGRGRNTGELFF
clone_size: few; j_call: TRBJ2-1; v_call: TRBV7-2; d_call: TRBD2; cdr3_nt: TGTGCCAGCAGCTTACTAGCGGGAGGTCAGGAGCAGTTCTTC; cdr3_aa: CASSLLAGGQEQFF
clone_size: many; j_call: TRBJ1-2; v_call: TRBV2; d_call: .; cdr3_nt: TGTGCCAGCAGTCAGGCCCTCTGGATAGCTAACTATGGCTACACCTTC; cdr3_aa: CASSQALWIANYGYTF
clone_size: .; j_call: TRBJ2-1; v_call: TRBV20-1; d_call: .; cdr3_nt: TGCAGTGCTGAGGCTGGGGGGGCCATTGAGCAGTTCTTC; cdr3_aa: CSAEAGGAIEQFF
clone_size: .; j_call: TRBJ2-5; v_call: TRBV7-2; d_call: .; cdr3_nt: .; cdr3_aa: CASSFYICSAHPSGHFQETQYF
clone_size: .; j_call: TRBJ2-5; v_call: TRBV3-1; d_call: TRBD2; cdr3_nt: TGTGCCAGCAGCCCCCATCTGGGACTAGCGGGAGCCGTAGGTCTGGAGACCCAGTACTTC; cdr3_aa: CASSPHLGLAGAVGLETQYF
clone_size: few; j_call: TRBJ2-3; v_call: TRBV5-1; d_call: TRBD2; cdr3_nt: TGCGCCAGCAGAATTAGACTAGCGGGGGGTTTTAGCACAGATACGCAGTATTTT; cdr3_aa: CASRIRLAGGFSTDTQYF
clone_size: .; j_call: TRBJ2-3; v_call: TRBV20-1; d_call: TRBD2; cdr3_nt: TGCAGTGCTAGAGATCTACTAGCGGGGGTCACAGATACGCAGTATTTT; cdr3_aa: CSARDLLAGVTDTQYF